These T cell receptor beta chains were read from a single sample in a study of blood T cell repertoires in COVID-19. Generated by immunoSEQ multiplex PCR, the TCRdb table keeps only in-frame clones and is missing some. The data show about half a million clones, with roughly nine tenths seen just once and more than 7.5% held by the top ten. Sequencing input: PBMCs or T cells enriched from blood (not recorded which). These TCRs come from a woman aged 55-75 years who had recovered from COVID-19. Both conserved end residues are part of each CDR3. A D gene is named only where the DNA matches it firmly. Where a row states a size, it is once, few, many or the class of an expanded clone; other rows omit it.

size: .
V: TRBV11-2
J: TRBJ1-6
D: .
CDR3: CASSLYNSPLHF
DNA: TGTGCCAGCAGCCTGTATAATTCACCCCTCCACTTT

size: .
V: TRBV19
J: TRBJ2-2
D: TRBD2
CDR3: CASSIEGPGGTGELFF
DNA: TGTGCCAGTAGTATAGAAGGGCCGGGGGGCACCGGGGAGCTGTTTTTT

size: once
V: TRBV15
J: TRBJ1-4
D: TRBD1
CDR3: CATSRVTGASGEKLFF
DNA: TGTGCCACCAGCAGAGTAACAGGGGCGAGCGGTGAAAAACTGTTTTTT

size: once
V: TRBV5-4
J: TRBJ1-1
D: .
CDR3: CASSPAGAVNTEAFF
DNA: TGTGCCAGCAGCCCCGCCGGAGCTGTGAACACTGAAGCTTTCTTT

size: once
V: TRBV28
J: TRBJ1-6
D: .
CDR3: CASRERSPLHF
DNA: TGTGCCAGCAGAGAGCGGTCACCCCTCCACTTT

size: .
V: TRBV11-2
J: TRBJ1-1
D: .
CDR3: CASSLTGDAEAFF
DNA: TGTGCCAGCAGCTTAACGGGGGACGCTGAAGCTTTCTTT

size: .
V: TRBV10-3
J: TRBJ1-3
D: .
CDR3: CAMRGPGNTIYF
DNA: TGTGCCATGCGGGGCCCTGGAAACACCATATATTTT

size: .
V: TRBV5-4
J: TRBJ2-1
D: TRBD2
CDR3: CASSLKAGGGEQFF
DNA: TGTGCCAGCAGCTTGAAGGCGGGGGGGGGTGAGCAGTTCTTC

size: .
V: TRBV11-2
J: TRBJ1-1
D: .
CDR3: CASSLEVRLTEAFF
DNA: TGTGCCAGCAGCTTAGAGGTCAGACTGACTGAAGCTTTCTTT

size: few
V: TRBV12-5
J: TRBJ1-2
D: .
CDR3: CASGLDATYGYTF
DNA: TGTGCTAGTGGTTTAGATGCTACCTATGGCTACACCTTC

size: .
V: TRBV24-1
J: TRBJ2-1
D: TRBD1
CDR3: CATSDTQGRSSYNEQFF
DNA: TGTGCCACCAGTGATACACAGGGGCGTAGCTCCTACAATGAGCAGTTCTTC

size: .
V: TRBV20-1
J: TRBJ1-3
D: .
CDR3: CSASGRGEGNTIYF
DNA: TGCAGTGCTAGTGGCAGGGGAGAGGGAAACACCATATATTTT

size: .
V: TRBV3-1/TRBV3-2
J: TRBJ1-1
D: .
CDR3: CASSQAVTEAFF
DNA: TGTGCCAGCAGCCAAGCGGTCACTGAAGCTTTCTTT

size: once
V: TRBV5-1
J: TRBJ1-1
D: .
CDR3: CASSRDKNTEAFF
DNA: TGCGCCAGCAGCCGGGACAAGAACACTGAAGCTTTCTTT

size: .
V: TRBV12-3/TRBV12-4
J: TRBJ2-3
D: TRBD1
CDR3: CASRQGADTQYF
DNA: TGTGCCAGCCGACAGGGGGCAGATACGCAGTATTTT

size: .
V: TRBV2
J: TRBJ1-6
D: TRBD1
CDR3: CASSETGGNNSPLHF
DNA: TGTGCCAGCAGTGAAACAGGGGGCAATAATTCACCCCTCCACTTT

size: .
V: TRBV27
J: TRBJ1-2
D: TRBD1
CDR3: CASSPTGGYGYTF
DNA: TGTGCCAGCAGTCCGACAGGGGGCTATGGCTACACCTTC

size: .
V: TRBV18
J: TRBJ2-1
D: .
CDR3: CASSPPSGQGNEQFF
DNA: TGTGCCAGCTCACCACCGTCGGGCCAGGGGAATGAGCAGTTCTTC

size: .
V: TRBV13
J: TRBJ1-1
D: .
CDR3: CASSLRGYTEAFF
DNA: TGTGCCAGCAGCTTACGGGGGTACACTGAAGCTTTCTTT

size: .
V: TRBV29-1
J: TRBJ1-2
D: TRBD1
CDR3: CSVEGQGARGYTF
DNA: TGCAGCGTTGAAGGACAGGGGGCGCGAGGCTACACCTTC

size: .
V: TRBV6-5
J: TRBJ2-7
D: .
CDR3: CASSEYYEQYF
DNA: TGTGCCAGCTCCGAGTACTACGAGCAGTACTTC

size: .
V: TRBV2
J: TRBJ2-1
D: TRBD2
CDR3: CASNGGGYNEQFF
DNA: TGTGCCAGCAACGGGGGGGGTTACAATGAGCAGTTCTTC

size: .
V: TRBV7-8
J: TRBJ1-6
D: .
CDR3: CASSKDAGALTNSPLHF
DNA: TGTGCCAGCAGCAAAGATGCGGGGGCCCTAACTAATTCACCCCTCCACTTT

size: .
V: TRBV30
J: TRBJ2-2
D: TRBD2
CDR3: CAWLAGPTGELFF
DNA: TGTGCCTGGCTAGCGGGGCCCACCGGGGAGCTGTTTTTT

size: .
V: TRBV24-1
J: TRBJ2-3
D: TRBD1
CDR3: CATSDSRGPDTDTQYF
DNA: TGTGCCACCAGTGACTCTAGGGGGCCGGACACAGATACGCAGTATTTT

size: .
V: TRBV6-5
J: TRBJ1-6
D: .
CDR3: CASRRTVGDSPLHF
DNA: TGTGCCAGCAGACGAACAGTGGGAGATTCACCCCTCCACTTT

size: .
V: TRBV2
J: TRBJ2-2
D: TRBD1
CDR3: CASSQQGAENTGELFF
DNA: TGTGCCAGCAGCCAACAGGGGGCGGAGAACACCGGGGAGCTGTTTTTT

size: .
V: TRBV5-1
J: TRBJ2-2
D: .
CDR3: CASSITGPGELFF
DNA: TGCGCCAGCAGCATTACTGGTCCCGGGGAGCTGTTTTTT

size: .
V: TRBV10-1
J: TRBJ2-7
D: .
CDR3: CASSIGAGMGYEQYF
DNA: TGCGCCAGCAGTATAGGGGCAGGGATGGGCTACGAGCAGTACTTC

size: .
V: TRBV4-2
J: TRBJ2-7
D: TRBD2
CDR3: CASSQAPSGGGRYEQYF
DNA: TGTGCCAGCAGCCAAGCTCCCAGCGGGGGGGGGCGCTACGAGCAGTACTTC